The 18 T cell receptor beta chains presented below share a single source sample, sequenced in a study of cytomegalovirus exposure and HLA in healthy donors. This PCR relied on a set of 60 Vbeta primers and 13 Jbeta primers. Assay used: immunoSEQ multiplex PCR; TCRdb lists only in-frame clones, some missing. There are around 190,000 clones in the sample; 60% to 80% occur only once, and less than 3.5% lies in the top ten. Sequencing used PBMCs. The receptor set was obtained from a woman younger than 45 in good health and CMV-seronegative.

J is TRBJ2-7 and V is TRBV5-1; no clear D gene. This CDR3 is built from 11 residues. Deletions cut 4 bases from V and 2 bases from J, with 4 bases between. Germline assignment: CDR1 SGHRS and CDR2 YFSETQ. This CDR3 reads CASSPAYEQYF. DNA of the CDR3: TGCGCCAGCAGCCCTGCCTACGAGCAGTACTTC.

The J gene is TRBJ1-5, the V gene TRBV5-1; D is perhaps TRBD1 (5 bases). Germline CDR1 SGHRS, CDR2 YFSETQ. V was clipped by 0 bases and J by 11 bases, with 15 bases between them. This CDR3 is built from 14 residues. The CDR3 bases are TGCGCCAGCAGCTTGGGGGGGGAACTGGGGACCCAGCATTTT. Translated: CASSLGGELGTQHF.

The chain employs TRBV5-1 and TRBJ1-4; D is unresolved. The CDR3 length is 13 residues. The germline gives CDR1 SGHRS, CDR2 YFSETQ. Trimming shortened V by 2 bases and J by 3 bases, and 5 bases separated the two germline ends. For the CDR3, the DNA is TGCGCCAGCAGCTTCGCGGCTAATGAAAAACTGTTTTTT. This translates into CASSFAANEKLFF.

The sample holds a few counts of this clone. The rearrangement joins TRBV5-1 to TRBJ1-1, with a tentative D call TRBD1 (6 bases). CDR3 length: 11 amino acids. The germline CDR1 and CDR2 sequences are SGHRS and YFSETQ. With 5 bases removed from V and 11 bases from J, the gap between germline ends came to 13 bases. CDR3 region: CASSQGQNAFF. For the CDR3, the DNA is TGCGCCAGCAGTCAGGGGCAGAACGCTTTCTTT.

This clone occurred a few times. For the CDR3, the DNA is TGTGCCAGCAGCCGAACGACTAGCGGGAGCTCCTACAATGAGCAGTTCTTC. This gives the protein CASSRTTSGSSYNEQFF. This sequence joins TRBV4-2 and TRBJ2-1, with 12 bases fitting TRBD2. This CDR3 spans 17 amino acids. The V and J ends lost 4 bases and 0 bases, in that order; junction bases with no gene match: 4. Germline CDR1 and CDR2: LGHNA and YNFKEQ.

About this clone itself: Other DNA sequences in this sample translate to the same CDR3. J is TRBJ1-2 and V is TRBV7-9, with D possibly TRBD1 on 5 matching bases. CDR1 SEHNR and CDR2 FQNEAQ come from the germline V gene (reference sequence). The CDR3 totals 13 residues. Between the trimmed V and J ends, which lost 5 bases and 5 bases, there was a span of 12 bases. CDR3 loop: CASSLGTAYGYTF. The CDR3 DNA follows: TGTGCCAGCAGCCTCGGGACTGCGTATGGCTACACCTTC.

The chain links TRBV30 to TRBJ1-6, with TRBD1 identical over 7 bases. V lost 3 bases and J lost 7; bases outside the gene matches: 3. Germline CDR1 GTSNPN, CDR2 SVGIG (reference sequence). The CDR3 is 13 amino acids. This chain's CDR3 is CAWSPGGNSPLHF. In nucleotides, the CDR3 is TGTGCCTGGAGCCCAGGGGGGAATTCACCCCTCCACTTT.

The chain recombines TRBV7-7 with TRBJ1-3, with 7 bases identical to TRBD1. Trimming cost V 5 bases and J 0 bases; bases outside gene matches: 7. The germline V gene has CDR1 SSHAT and CDR2 FNYEAQ (reference sequence). The CDR3 loop spans 16 amino acids. This CDR3 reads CASSLGTEGSGNTIYF. Here the CDR3 DNA reads TGTGCCAGCAGCCTCGGGACAGAGGGCTCTGGAAACACCATATATTTT.

This chain links TRBV30 with TRBJ1-1; no firm D call. Trimming stripped 3 bases from V and 11 bases from J, with 13 bases between. CDR3 length: 11 residues. Germline V gene data show CDR1 as GTSNPN and CDR2 as SVGIG (reference sequence). As DNA, the CDR3 is TGTGCCTGGAGGCCGTCGCGGGAGGCTTTCTTT. It is translated as CAWRPSREAFF.

This chain uses TRBV9 with TRBJ1-2; no reliable D call. The germline V gene encodes CDR1 SGDLS and CDR2 YYNGEE. This CDR3 comprises 14 residues. V lost 0 bases and J lost 8, with 14 bases in between. CDR3 coding DNA: TGTGCCAGCAGCGTAGAACCGGCAGCGGGCGGCTACACCTTC. Its translation: CASSVEPAAGGYTF. Filled out from reference TRBV9 and TRBJ1-2, the complete variable domain reads DSGVTQTPKHLITATGQRVTLRCSPRSGDLSVYWYQQSLDQGLQFLIQYYNGEERAKGNILERFSAQQFPDLHSELNLSSLELGDSALYFCASSVEPAAGGYTFGSGTRLTVV.

The rearrangement links TRBV18 to TRBJ1-2, with TRBD1 as a possible D gene (6 bases). Germline loops: CDR1 KGHSH, CDR2 LQKENI. The V end was cut by 0 bases, the J end by 4 bases, with 12 bases between. This CDR3 spans 15 amino acids. CDR3 nucleotide sequence: TGTGCCAGCTCACCACCTGGGACAACCCTCTATGGCTACACCTTC. Translating it yields CASSPPGTTLYGYTF.

This clone was seen more than once but under ten times. The chain joins TRBV27 to TRBJ2-7; 10 bases line up with TRBD2. Germline lookup yields CDR1 MNHEY and CDR2 SMNVEV (reference sequence). V trimming: 5 bases; J trimming: 4 bases; junction bases outside the gene matches: 8. The CDR3 consists of 15 residues. Written as DNA, the CDR3 is TGTGCCAGCAGTGAGGGGCCTAGCGGGAGTTACGAGCAGTACTTC. This encodes CASSEGPSGSYEQYF.

The chain is built from TRBV9 and TRBJ1-5; 9 bases map to TRBD1. With V trimmed by 4 bases and J by 5 bases, 4 bases remained unmatched. This CDR3 has 14 residues. The germline gives CDR1 SGDLS, CDR2 YYNGEE. The CDR3 sequence is CASSWTGEDQPQHF. The CDR3 DNA is TGTGCCAGCAGCTGGACAGGGGAAGATCAGCCCCAGCATTTT.

In its sample, this clone was seen once. The chain combines TRBV7-8 with TRBJ2-7, with no clear D. Germline values: CDR1 SGHVS, CDR2 FQNEAQ. The CDR3 sequence is 12 residues long. V dropped 5 bases and J dropped 5 bases, with 10 bases sitting between them. This CDR3 is CASSHLRNEQYF. CDR3 nucleotide sequence: TGTGCCAGCAGCCACCTCAGGAACGAGCAGTACTTC. The full variable domain, its missing parts supplied by reference TRBV7-8 and TRBJ2-7, is GAGVSQSPRYKVAKRGQDVALRCDPISGHVSLFWYQQALGQGPEFLTYFQNEAQLDKSGLPSDRFFAERPEGSVSTLKIQRTQQEDSAVYLCASSHLRNEQYFGPGTRLTVT.

CDR3 DNA: TGTGCCAGCAGCTTATTGTCGGGACTAGCGGGAGGCGCAGATACGCAGTATTTT. Its translation: CASSLLSGLAGGADTQYF. The chain has TRBV7-9 and TRBJ2-3, with TRBD2 identical over 15 bases. Germline assignment: CDR1 SEHNR and CDR2 FQNEAQ (reference sequence). With V trimmed by 2 bases and J by 4 bases, 7 bases remained unmatched. The length of the CDR3 is 18 residues.

This sequence joins TRBV29-1 and TRBJ2-1; D not resolved. The CDR3 has 12 residues. Trimming took 2 bases from V and 8 from J, leaving 10 bases between them. From germline, CDR1 is SQVTM and CDR2 ANQGSEA. CDR3 sequence: CSVEPPYHEQFF. For the CDR3, the DNA is TGCAGCGTTGAACCCCCCTATCATGAGCAGTTCTTC.

V and J are TRBV28 and TRBJ2-2; D gene uncertain. Germline lookup yields CDR1 MDHEN and CDR2 SYDVKM. The V gene lost 2 bases and the J gene lost 0 bases, with 13 bases spanning the gap. CDR3 length: 17 residues. CDR3 sequence (DNA): TGTGCCAGCAGTTTAGTGATGGGCAGATCGAACACCGGGGAGCTGTTTTTT. Translated, it gives CASSLVMGRSNTGELFF.

This chain uses TRBV6-5 with TRBJ2-5, with a possible D match to TRBD1 (5 bases). The germline gives CDR1 MNHEY, CDR2 SVGAGI. The germline V and J ends were trimmed by 5 bases and 4 bases, with 14 bases remaining between them. This CDR3 region has 14 residues. CDR3 sequence: CASSPLGPRETQYF. CDR3 bases: TGTGCCAGCAGTCCCCTGGGGCCCCGAGAGACCCAGTACTTC.